This paragraph covers one T cell receptor beta chain sequence. The antigen remains undetermined. This specimen belongs to a study of post-analysis software for immune sequencing data. Per germline, CDR1 SGHRS and CDR2 YFSETQ. The CDR3 has 15 residues. Deletions cut 4 bases from V and 5 bases from J, with 19 bases between. Study conclusions and caveats: In patients, about five TRBV segments were more frequent than in controls, with TRBV5-6, TRBV5-1 and TRBV20-1 among them.

TCR beta libraries were prepared from cDNA with unique molecular identifiers. TCRdb reanalysed the PCR reads using MiXCR and keeps one entry per CDR3 protein. The table shows about 460,000 distinct CDR3 sequences, with 45% occurring only once. The chain is built from TRBV5-1 and TRBJ2-7; D may be TRBD1 or TRBD2 (5 bases each). This TCR was recovered from a girl under 18 with multiple sclerosis. The specimen was blood. The CDR3 DNA sequence: TGCGCCAGCAGCCTGGACGTGGGGACCGGGAACGAGCAGTACTTC. Its protein is CASSLDVGTGNEQYF.